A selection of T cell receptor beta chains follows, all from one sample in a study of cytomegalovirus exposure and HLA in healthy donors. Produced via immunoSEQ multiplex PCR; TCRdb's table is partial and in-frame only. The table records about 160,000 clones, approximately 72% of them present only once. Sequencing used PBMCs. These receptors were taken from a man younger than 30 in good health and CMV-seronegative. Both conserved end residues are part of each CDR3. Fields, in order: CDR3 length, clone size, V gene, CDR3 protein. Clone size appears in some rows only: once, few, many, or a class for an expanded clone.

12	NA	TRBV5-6	CASSRFQETQYF
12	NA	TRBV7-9	CASSFGATEAFF
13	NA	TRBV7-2	CASSRQNTGELFF
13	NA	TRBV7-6	CASSLERNYEQYF
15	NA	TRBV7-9	CASSLVSGRTETQYF
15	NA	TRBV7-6	CASSFADRPYNEQFF
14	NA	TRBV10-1	CASSPTGFAYEQYF
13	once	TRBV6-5	CASSYSKGLEQYF
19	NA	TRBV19	CASSPGLAGRGTQRETQYF
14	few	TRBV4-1	CASSLAPGQETQYF
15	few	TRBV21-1	CASSTSRDYTGELFF
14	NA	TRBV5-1	CASSLRQPSYEQYF
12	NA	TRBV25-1	CASRQTETHQYF
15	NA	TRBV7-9	CASSLVGLATYEQYF
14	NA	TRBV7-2	CASSRGVGTGELFF
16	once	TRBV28	CASSLKGRGFYYGYTF
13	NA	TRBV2	CASTGGIVDEQLF
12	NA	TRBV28	CASSPQGYEQYF
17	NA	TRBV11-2	CASSPFLAIRHTGELFF
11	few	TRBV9	CASSTGGEQFF
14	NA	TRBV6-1	CASGFPGGTGELFF
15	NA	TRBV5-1	CASSFSGRLPDEQYF
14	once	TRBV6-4	CASSVAGHTGELFF
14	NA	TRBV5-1	CASSFTGTSYEQYF
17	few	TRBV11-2	CASSLDKRLLPGDTQYF
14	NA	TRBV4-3	CASSPRYETRAQYF
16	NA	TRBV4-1	CASSQAPTRRYNEQFF
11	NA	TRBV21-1	CASSKQGGLTF
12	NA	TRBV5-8	CASSLVGSEAFF
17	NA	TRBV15	CATSRGAGVGVNTEAFF
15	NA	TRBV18	CASSPPAAGRNEQFF
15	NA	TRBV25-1	CASSASQGLNYGYTF
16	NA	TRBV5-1	CASSLAPGQGEKPQHF
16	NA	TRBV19	CASSLGGRTTAHEQYF
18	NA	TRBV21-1	CASNAARQYGRIWGEQYF
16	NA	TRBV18	CASSPAGQASGNTIYF
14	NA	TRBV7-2	CASSSRGGGTEAFF